This TCR beta chain was obtained from a study of radiotherapy plus CTLA-4 blockade in lung cancer. Study as a whole: Disease control was present in around a third of patients, and objective responses in 18%. Findings of the study overall: Tumor-origin TCR clones grew in blood after radiotherapy plus ipilimumab. Among reported predictors of response, early blood T cell clone dynamics with interferon-beta performed best.

CDR1 is MNHNS and CDR2 is SASEGT in the germline V gene. CDR3 length equals 14 residues. Trimming took off 8 bases at V and 4 bases at J, with 17 bases between the two ends. Focal radiation and CTLA-4 blockade (ipilimumab) were tested in chemo-refractory metastatic non-small-cell lung cancer patients. Assay: immunoSEQ multiplex PCR; the TCRdb copy retains only in-frame clones and omits some. The repertoire holds 70,000 to 90,000 clones, with around 78% as singletons. This clone was seen a handful of times. Its antigen remains unknown. This chain connects TRBV6-1 to TRBJ1-1, with a tentative D call TRBD1 (5 bases). This material consisted of peripheral blood, taken from a patient treated with radiotherapy plus ipilimumab. This clonotype was sampled from a human donor with non-small cell lung cancer whose response to radiotherapy plus ipilimumab could not be evaluated. Some clones in this sample may be carry-over from other donors' samples. As DNA, the CDR3 is TGTGCCAGCTCGCAGGGACTTCCGGGCACTGAAGCTTTCTTT. Protein product: CASSQGLPGTEAFF.